The 27 T cell receptor beta chains given below trace back to one sample, sequenced in a study of CD8 T cells in ankylosing spondylitis. TCRdb re-analysed the 5' RACE reads in MiXCR, keeping a single row per CDR3 protein. This table holds around 91,000 distinct CDR3 sequences, 9% found once. For these receptors, no antigen is known. Study findings and constraints: Blood of patients with ankylosing spondylitis appeared to be characterized by a TCR beta motif of several highly homologous variants.

The sample comprised blood, either unsorted or a sorted T cell fraction (not recorded which). The receptors derive from a male donor with ankylosing spondylitis.

This clonotype was seen a handful of times. V gene TRBV7-6 combines with J gene TRBJ1-1, with TRBD1 matching 8 bases. With 6 bases clipped from V and 6 bases from J, the junction kept 12 bases outside the gene matches. The CDR3 has 15 residues. The germline gives CDR1 SGHVS, CDR2 FNYEAQ. The CDR3 is CASRPSRDRIAEAFF. The CDR3 DNA reads TGTGCCAGCAGGCCTTCGAGGGACAGGATCGCTGAAGCTTTCTTT.

V usage is TRBV5-1 and J usage is TRBJ1-1; the match to TRBD1 covers 7 bases. Germline CDR1 is SGHRS and CDR2 is YFSETQ. The CDR3 is 14 amino acids. V lost 4 bases, J lost 1 base, and 4 bases stayed unmatched. The CDR3 protein is CASSPGQRNTEAFF. CDR3 DNA sequence: TGCGCCAGCAGCCCGGGACAGCGGAACACTGAAGCTTTCTTT.

This clonotype appeared a few times. V is TRBV24-1 and J is TRBJ2-1; D is possibly TRBD1 (6 bases). The germline CDR1 and CDR2 sequences are KGHDR and SFDVKD. V was pared by 2 bases and J by 4 bases, with 17 bases between. The CDR3 sequence is 17 residues long. The CDR3 here is CATSDSPGQGLYNEQFF. As DNA, the CDR3 is TGTGCCACCAGTGATTCGCCGGGACAAGGTCTATACAATGAGCAGTTCTTC.

This clonotype was counted ten times or more. The V call is TRBV12-3 or TRBV12-4, the J call TRBJ2-7; 10 bases match TRBD2. The CDR3 totals 14 residues. Losses at the gene ends were 4 bases for V and 5 bases for J; bases not matched to a gene: 5. DNA for the CDR3: TGTGCCAGCAGTTATAGCGGGAGGTTGAACGAGCAGTACGTC. Translating it yields CASSYSGRLNEQYV.

This clonotype was seen at least ten times. V and J are TRBV4-1 and TRBJ1-1; D is unresolved. Trimming pared 0 bases from V and 4 bases from J, leaving 9 bases between. CDR1 is MGHRA, CDR2 YSYEKL, per germline. The CDR3 extends over 14 amino acids. This CDR3 reads CASSQDQGSTEAFF. DNA of the CDR3: TGCGCCAGCAGCCAAGATCAAGGGAGCACTGAAGCTTTCTTT.

This clonotype appeared many times. The chain couples TRBV27 to TRBJ2-1; D ambiguous. V was cut by 10 bases and J by 0 bases, with 19 bases left in between. Germline V gene sequence: CDR1 MNHEY, CDR2 SMNVEV (reference sequence). CDR3 length: 16 residues. The DNA for the CDR3 is TGTGCCACCTCACCCGAAGTAAAAGGCTCCTACAATGAGCAGTTCTTC. Protein: CATSPEVKGSYNEQFF.

This clonotype has more than one count but fewer than ten. The chain links TRBV2 to TRBJ2-7; D is perhaps TRBD2 (6 bases). Germline CDR1 is SNHLY and CDR2 is FYNNEI. The CDR3 is made up of 14 amino acids. Trimming removed 2 bases from V and 2 bases from J, with 10 bases in between. The CDR3 region has the DNA TGTGCCAGCAGTGAAACGGGACTTACCTACGAGCAGTACTTC. Its protein product is CASSETGLTYEQYF.

The chain combines TRBV3-1 with TRBJ2-1, with a weak D call TRBD1 (6 bases). This CDR3 region has 17 residues. CDR1 LGHDT and CDR2 YNNKEL come from the germline V gene (reference sequence). Trimming took 0 bases from V and 10 from J, leaving 22 bases between them. This CDR3 is CASSQDPGTFTSREQFF. CDR3 in DNA: TGTGCCAGCAGCCAAGACCCCGGGACATTCACCTCCCGCGAGCAGTTCTTC.

This clonotype came up many times. The V and J genes are TRBV13 and TRBJ2-1; 8 bases agree with TRBD1. The length of the CDR3 is 15 residues. V was clipped by 1 base and J by 4 bases; unmatched bases: 3. CDR1 PRHDT and CDR2 FYEKMQ come from the germline V gene (reference sequence). The DNA of the CDR3 is TGTGCCAGCAGCTTAGAGGGACAGGATTACAATGAGCAGTTCTTC. Its translation is CASSLEGQDYNEQFF.

This chain connects TRBV30 to TRBJ2-7; D might be TRBD2 (5 bases). Trimming shortened V by 5 bases and J by 2 bases, and 13 bases separated the two germline ends. CDR1 GTSNPN and CDR2 SVGIG come from the germline V gene (reference sequence). There are 13 residues in the CDR3. CDR3 residues: CAWAGLGPYEQYF. The CDR3 region has the DNA TGTGCCTGGGCAGGACTCGGACCCTACGAGCAGTACTTC.

This clonotype was found many times. The CDR3 region is CASTSSGRAGNEQFF. CDR3 DNA sequence: TGTGCCAGCACTTCCAGCGGGAGGGCCGGGAATGAGCAGTTCTTC. The V call is TRBV12-3 or TRBV12-4, the J call TRBJ2-1, with 10 bases lining up with TRBD2. Losses at the gene ends were 7 bases for V and 7 bases for J; bases not matched to a gene: 10. This CDR3 region has 15 residues.

A remark on this clonotype: A much larger clone differs by one base, so this may be a read error. The chain carries TRBV11-3 and TRBJ2-1, with TRBD1 matching 8 bases. This CDR3 contains 16 residues. Per the germline V gene, CDR1 is SGHNT and CDR2 is YENEEA. After removal of 4 bases from V and 4 bases from J, the junction contained 9 bases not matched to a gene. The CDR3 DNA is TGTGCCAGCAGCTCGGAGTTGGACAGGGAATACAATGAGCAGTTCTTC. This encodes CASSSELDREYNEQFF.

V is TRBV6-1 and J is TRBJ1-5; D not certain. CDR3 length: 14 amino acids. CDR1 is MNHNS, CDR2 SASEGT, per germline. V was shortened by 7 bases and J by 5 bases, with 15 bases between the two germline ends. The CDR3 DNA is TGTGCCAGCACCCACACCGAGCTCCATCAGCCCCAGCATTTT. Translation: CASTHTELHQPQHF.

The rearrangement joins TRBV7-9 to TRBJ1-1; 9 nucleotides line up with TRBD1. The CDR3 sequence is 16 residues long. Germline trimming cut 5 bases from V and 1 base from J; bases unmatched to any gene: 8. The germline V gene encodes CDR1 SEHNR and CDR2 FQNEAQ (reference sequence). Here the CDR3 DNA reads TGTGCCAGCAGCCCCCCGCGGACAGGGGCGAACACTGAAGCTTTCTTT. It is translated as CASSPPRTGANTEAFF.

This clonotype appeared a few times. The rearrangement joins TRBV11-2 to TRBJ2-2; D is unclear. The CDR3 is 14 amino acids. Germline V gives CDR1 SGHAT, CDR2 FQNNGV. V was cut by 1 base and J by 6 bases, with 9 bases left in between. Here the CDR3 reads CASSLVTSSGELFF. CDR3 sequence (DNA): TGTGCCAGCAGCTTAGTAACCTCGTCCGGGGAGCTGTTTTTT.

This clonotype was picked up a small number of times. The genes are TRBV6-2 or TRBV6-3 and TRBJ2-7; D is uncertain. This CDR3 region has 13 residues. V was trimmed by 0 bases and J by 2 bases, leaving 5 bases between them. Germline V gene data show CDR1 as MNHEY and CDR2 as SVGEGT. For the CDR3, the DNA is TGTGCCAGCAGTTACTCGAATGCCTACGAGCAGTACGTC. It specifies CASSYSNAYEQYV.

CDR3 amino acids: CASSARGLNTEAFF. The DNA of the CDR3 is TGTGCCAGCAGTGCCCGGGGTTTGAACACTGAAGCTTTCTTT. This chain uses TRBV27 with TRBJ1-1; D call uncertain. Germline V gives CDR1 MNHEY, CDR2 SMNVEV (reference sequence). Trimming removed 5 bases from V and 0 bases from J, with 10 bases in between. The CDR3 runs to 14 residues.

This rearrangement joins TRBV27 to TRBJ2-5; the D gene is possibly TRBD1 (5 bases). The CDR3 length is 15 residues. Germline loops: CDR1 MNHEY, CDR2 SMNVEV (reference sequence). Trimming removed 4 bases from V and 4 bases from J, with 16 bases in between. The CDR3 coding sequence is TGTGCCAGCAGTTCCCCGGAAGGGGCATCAGAGACCCAGTACTTC. Protein sequence: CASSSPEGASETQYF.

The count of this clonotype is one. The V call is TRBV2, the J call TRBJ1-2; D may be TRBD1 (6 bases). Trimming removed 6 bases from V and 13 bases from J, with 27 bases in between. This CDR3 comprises 15 residues. Germline V CDR1 and CDR2: SNHLY, FYNNEI. The CDR3 nucleotides read TGTGCCAGCAGGACAAGACAGGTAGACCTCTATGGAGGCACCTTC. This translates into CASRTRQVDLYGGTF. The whole variable domain, filled in from reference TRBV2 and TRBJ1-2, reads EPEVTQTPSHQVTQMGQEVILRCVPISNHLYFYWYRQILGQKVEFLVSFYNNEISEKSEIFDDQFSVERPDGSNFTLKIRSTKLEDSAMYFCASRTRQVDLYGGTFGSGTRLTVV.

The rearrangement uses TRBV2 and TRBJ2-2; 12 nucleotides align to TRBD2. The CDR3 runs 17 residues. The ends lost 6 bases at V and 1 base at J; junction bases unmatched: 6. Germline V gives CDR1 SNHLY, CDR2 FYNNEI. CDR3 region: CASSGTSGPRNTGELFF. The CDR3 nucleotides read TGTGCCAGCAGCGGGACTAGCGGGCCCCGGAACACCGGGGAGCTGTTTTTT.

This clonotype was seen more than once but under ten times. The V gene is TRBV3-1, the J gene TRBJ2-5; 8 bases match TRBD1. Germline trimming cut 1 base from V and 5 bases from J; bases unmatched to any gene: 15. Per germline, CDR1 LGHDT and CDR2 YNNKEL (reference sequence). CDR3 length: 18 amino acids. The CDR3 loop is CASSQGSRLQGAGETQYF. CDR3 in DNA: TGTGCCAGCAGCCAAGGGTCCAGGTTGCAGGGGGCGGGGGAGACCCAGTACTTC.

There are many counts of this clonotype. The rearrangement joins TRBV4-1 to TRBJ2-2; D is unclear. Germline assignment: CDR1 MGHRA and CDR2 YSYEKL. This CDR3 is built from 14 residues. V lost 0 bases and J 7 bases, leaving 9 bases between the germline ends. CDR3 loop: CASSQDLGIGELFF. The CDR3 DNA follows: TGCGCCAGCAGCCAAGATTTGGGGATCGGGGAGCTGTTTTTT.

This clonotype has only a few counts. One end of the junction is discordant with germline, which a read error may explain. The chain employs TRBV19 and TRBJ2-7, with D perhaps assigned TRBD1 or TRBD2 (7 bases each). The CDR3 runs 13 residues. Germline V CDR1 and CDR2: LNHDA, SQIVND (reference sequence). CDR3 protein: CASRLTGDYEQYF. CDR3 DNA: TGTGCCAGTAGGCTAACAGGGGACTACGAGCAATACTTC.

This clonotype was seen at least ten times. The V and J genes are TRBV12-3 or TRBV12-4 and TRBJ2-3; D tentatively reads TRBD1 or TRBD2 (5 bases each). The germline V and J ends were trimmed by 9 bases and 4 bases, with 17 bases remaining between them. The CDR3 covers 14 residues. CDR3 in amino acids: CASESGTLADTQYF. The CDR3 region has the DNA TGTGCCAGTGAGTCCGGGACCTTGGCAGATACGCAGTATTTT.

This clonotype was seen a handful of times. The chain uses TRBV7-2 and TRBJ2-1, with TRBD2 matching 7 bases. The trim removed 6 bases at V and 8 bases at J, leaving 7 bases unmatched. Germline CDR1 is SGHTA and CDR2 is FQGNSA. The CDR3 is made up of 13 amino acids. The CDR3, as DNA: TGTGCCAGCAGGTCCGGGACTATATATGAGCAGTTCTTC. It is translated as CASRSGTIYEQFF. The variable domain in full, with the rest retrieved from reference TRBV7-2 and TRBJ2-1, is GAGVSQSPSNKVTEKGKDVELRCDPISGHTALYWYRQSLGQGLEFLIYFQGNSAPDKSGLPSDRFSAERTGGSVSTLTIQRTQQEDSAVYLCASRSGTIYEQFFGPGTRLTVL.

This clonotype was seen a handful of times. The chain uses TRBV2 and TRBJ2-1; perhaps TRBD1 as D (6 bases). V lost 4 bases, J lost 8 bases, and 15 bases lay in between. The CDR3 contains 14 residues. CDR1 is SNHLY, CDR2 FYNNEI, per germline. The CDR3 protein is CASSAGQYNDEQFF. CDR3 in DNA: TGTGCCAGCAGTGCTGGACAGTACAATGATGAGCAGTTCTTC.

This clonotype was recorded a few times. The chain recombines TRBV20-1 with TRBJ1-1, with D possibly TRBD1 on 5 matching bases. The CDR3 extends over 13 amino acids. V was shortened by 6 bases and J by 4 bases, with 15 bases between the two germline ends. CDR1 and CDR2 (germline): DFQATT, SNEGSKA (reference sequence). The CDR3, as DNA: TGCAGTGCCGCTGACAGAGAGGGCACTGAAGCTTTCTTT. This translates into CSAADREGTEAFF.